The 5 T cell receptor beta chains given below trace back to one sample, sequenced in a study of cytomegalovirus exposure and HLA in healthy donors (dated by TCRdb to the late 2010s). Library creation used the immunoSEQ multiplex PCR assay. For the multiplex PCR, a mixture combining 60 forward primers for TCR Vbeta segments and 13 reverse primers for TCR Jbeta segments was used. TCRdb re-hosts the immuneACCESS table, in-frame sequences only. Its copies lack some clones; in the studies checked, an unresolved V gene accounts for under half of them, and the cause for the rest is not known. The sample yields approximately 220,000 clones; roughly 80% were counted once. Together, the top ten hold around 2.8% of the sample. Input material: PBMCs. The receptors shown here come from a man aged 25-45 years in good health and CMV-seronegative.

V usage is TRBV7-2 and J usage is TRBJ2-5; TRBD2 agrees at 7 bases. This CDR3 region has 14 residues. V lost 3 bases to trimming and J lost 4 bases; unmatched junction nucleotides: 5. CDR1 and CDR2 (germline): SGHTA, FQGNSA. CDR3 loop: CASSFGGGGETQYF. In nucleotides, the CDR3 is TGTGCCAGCAGCTTTGGGGGGGGAGGAGAGACCCAGTACTTC.

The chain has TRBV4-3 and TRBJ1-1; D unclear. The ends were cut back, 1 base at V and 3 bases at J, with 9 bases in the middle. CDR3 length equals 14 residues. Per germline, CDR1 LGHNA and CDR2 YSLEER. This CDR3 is CASSQVEGDTEAFF. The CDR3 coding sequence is TGCGCCAGCAGCCAAGTGGAAGGAGACACTGAAGCTTTCTTT.

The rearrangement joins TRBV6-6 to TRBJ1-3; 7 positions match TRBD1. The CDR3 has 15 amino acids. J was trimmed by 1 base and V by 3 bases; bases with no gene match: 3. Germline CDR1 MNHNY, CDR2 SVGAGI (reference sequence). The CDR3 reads CASSYSTGSGNTIYF. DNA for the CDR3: TGTGCCAGCAGTTATTCGACAGGGTCTGGAAACACCATATATTTT.

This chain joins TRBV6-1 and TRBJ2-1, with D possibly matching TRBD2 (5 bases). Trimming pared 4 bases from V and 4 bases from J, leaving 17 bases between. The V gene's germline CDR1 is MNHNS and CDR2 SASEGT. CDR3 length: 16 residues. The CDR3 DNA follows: TGTGCCAGCAGTGGGCTAAGCGGAAATCCTTACAATGAGCAGTTCTTC. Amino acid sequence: CASSGLSGNPYNEQFF.

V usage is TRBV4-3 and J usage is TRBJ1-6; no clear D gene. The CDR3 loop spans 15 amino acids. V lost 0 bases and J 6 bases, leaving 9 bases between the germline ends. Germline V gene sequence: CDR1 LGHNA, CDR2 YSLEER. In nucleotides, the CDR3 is TGCGCCAGCAGCCAAGAAAATCGTCCTAATTCACCCCTCCACTTT. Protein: CASSQENRPNSPLHF.